The subject of this entry is one TCR beta chain. Its antigen is still unknown. This entry belongs to a study of blood T cells in healthy people across ages. Then a second PCR, running roughly 7 to 11 cycles, was carried out with a sample-barcoded 5' primer and a J-beta primer mix. Every cDNA molecule bore a tag from a template-switch adaptor containing 12 random nucleotides. TCRdb redid the calling of the 5' RACE reads with MiXCR, one entry per CDR3 protein. The sample records about 1,800,000 distinct CDR3 sequences, approximately 28% being singletons. Isolation of PBMCs gave at least 7 million cells per sample. Germline CDR1 MNHNS, CDR2 SASEGT. V dropped 7 bases and J dropped 11; count of bases not matched to a gene: 11. The CDR3 is 14 residues long. Findings and limits, study-wide: Unsorted PBMCs prevented conclusive naive versus antigen-experienced comparison. While age rose, TCR beta diversity per million T cells dropped in a roughly linear way.

The origin of this receptor is a woman aged 25 to 45 in good health. This chain links TRBV6-1 with TRBJ1-1, with 12 bases aligning to TRBD1. The sample consisted of blood. The CDR3 DNA is TGTGCCAGCAATCAACCCGGGACAGGGGGCAATGCTTTCTTT. This encodes CASNQPGTGGNAFF.